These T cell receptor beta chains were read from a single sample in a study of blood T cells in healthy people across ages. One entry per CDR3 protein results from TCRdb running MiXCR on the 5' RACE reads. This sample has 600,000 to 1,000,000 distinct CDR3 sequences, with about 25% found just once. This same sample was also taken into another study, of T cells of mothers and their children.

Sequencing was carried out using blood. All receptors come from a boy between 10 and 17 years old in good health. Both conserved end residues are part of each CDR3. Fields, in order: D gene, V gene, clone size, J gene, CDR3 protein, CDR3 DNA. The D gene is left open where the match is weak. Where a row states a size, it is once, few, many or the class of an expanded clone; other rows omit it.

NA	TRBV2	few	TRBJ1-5	CASNSDFNQPQHF	TGTGCCAGCAACAGCGATTTTAATCAGCCCCAGCATTTT
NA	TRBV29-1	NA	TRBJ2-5	CSVEWAGGTQETQYF	TGCAGCGTTGAATGGGCCGGGGGAACGCAAGAGACCCAGTACTTC
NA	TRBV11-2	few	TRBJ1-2	CASSLDPYQDGYTF	TGTGCCAGCAGCTTAGATCCCTACCAGGATGGCTACACCTTC
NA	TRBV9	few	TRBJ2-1	CASSPADDEQFF	TGTGCCAGCAGCCCAGCCGACGATGAGCAGTTCTTC
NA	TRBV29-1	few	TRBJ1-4	CSVEGVVGAYATNEKLFF	TGCAGCGTTGAGGGCGTCGTGGGGGCTTACGCAACTAATGAAAAACTGTTTTTT
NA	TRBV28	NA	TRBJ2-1	CASSLGRAYNEQFF	TGTGCCAGCAGTTTAGGGCGGGCCTACAATGAGCAGTTCTTC
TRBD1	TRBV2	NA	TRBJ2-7	CASWDRAYEQYF	TGTGCCAGCTGGGACAGGGCCTACGAGCAGTACTTC
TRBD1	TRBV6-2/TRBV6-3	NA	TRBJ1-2	CASSAGTGDGYTF	TGTGCCAGCAGTGCAGGGACAGGGGATGGCTACACCTTC
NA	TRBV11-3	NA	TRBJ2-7	CASSATDRSSYEQYF	TGTGCCAGCAGCGCTACCGACAGGAGTTCCTACGAGCAGTACTTC
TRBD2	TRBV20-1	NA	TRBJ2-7	CSVLPSGLLYEQYF	TGCAGTGTTCTCCCTAGCGGACTTCTCTACGAGCAGTACTTC
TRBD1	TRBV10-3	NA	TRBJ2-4	CAISESGQMTPQGNIQYF	TGTGCCATCAGTGAGTCGGGACAGATGACGCCGCAAGGAAACATTCAGTACTTC
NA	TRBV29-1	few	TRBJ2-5	CSVEERILGETQYF	TGCAGCGTTGAAGAGCGAATCTTAGGAGAGACCCAGTACTTC
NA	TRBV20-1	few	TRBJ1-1	CSARPQSGAGNTEAFF	TGCAGTGCTAGACCTCAATCAGGGGCCGGGAACACTGAAGCTTTCTTT
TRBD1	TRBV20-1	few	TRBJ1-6	CSARQGGQAEKPLHF	TGCAGTGCTAGACAAGGGGGACAGGCGGAGAAACCCCTCCACTTT
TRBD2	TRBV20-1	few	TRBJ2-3	CSAPGLADYTDTQYF	TGCAGTGCTCCGGGACTAGCGGACTACACAGATACGCAGTACTTT
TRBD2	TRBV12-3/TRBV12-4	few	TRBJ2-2	CASRDRGGANTGELFF	TGTGCCAGCAGGGATCGCGGGGGGGCGAACACCGGGGAGCTGTTTTTT
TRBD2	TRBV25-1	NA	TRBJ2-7	CASSDTLGLADEQYF	TGTGCCAGCAGTGATACCTTGGGACTAGCGGACGAGCAGTACTTC
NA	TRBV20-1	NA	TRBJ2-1	CSARGHDEQFF	TGCAGTGCTAGAGGCCACGATGAGCAGTTCTTC
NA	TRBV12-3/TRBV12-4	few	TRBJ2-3	CASSLTQTGTDTQYF	TGTGCCAGCAGTTTAACCCAGACTGGCACAGATACGCAGTATTTT
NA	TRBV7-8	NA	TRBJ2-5	CASSLPLLFTSETQYF	TGTGCCAGCAGCTTACCCCTCTTATTTACGTCCGAGACCCAGTACTTC
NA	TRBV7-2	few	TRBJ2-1	CASTFGQYYNEQFF	TGTGCCAGCACCTTCGGACAGTATTACAATGAGCAGTTCTTC
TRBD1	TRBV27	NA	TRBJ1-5	CASSPTGGVQPQHF	TGTGCCAGCAGTCCGACAGGGGGGGTCCAGCCCCAGCATTTT
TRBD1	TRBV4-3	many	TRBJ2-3	CASSQDRGSDTQYF	TGCGCCAGCAGCCAGGACAGGGGCTCAGATACGCAGTATTTT
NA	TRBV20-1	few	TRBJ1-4	CSAYLGEKLFF	TGCAGTGCTTACCTAGGGGAAAAACTGTTTTTT
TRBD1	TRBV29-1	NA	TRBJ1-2	CSVEFGQGYYSGYTF	TGCAGCGTTGAATTTGGACAGGGGTATTACTCTGGCTACACCTTC
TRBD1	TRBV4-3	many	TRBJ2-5	CASSQGTGVQETQYF	TGCGCCAGCAGCCAAGGGACAGGGGTCCAAGAGACCCAGTACTTC
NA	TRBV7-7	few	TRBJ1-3	CASSQAHLSGNTIYF	TGTGCTAGCAGCCAAGCCCACCTCTCTGGAAACACCATATATTTT
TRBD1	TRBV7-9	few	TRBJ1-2	CASGDRRGYTF	TGTGCCAGCGGGGACAGGCGGGGCTACACCTTC
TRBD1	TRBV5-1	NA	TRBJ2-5	CASSALPDRQEAQYF	TGCGCCAGCAGCGCCCTCCCGGACAGGCAAGAGGCCCAGTACTTC
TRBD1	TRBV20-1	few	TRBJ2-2	CSAKPGGGPGELFF	TGCAGTGCCAAGCCAGGGGGCGGCCCCGGGGAGCTGTTTTTT
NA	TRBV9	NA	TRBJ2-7	CASSVGAGVNEQYF	TGTGCCAGCAGCGTAGGGGCAGGGGTGAACGAGCAGTACTTC
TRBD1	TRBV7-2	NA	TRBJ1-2	CASSSAMGQGAGGYTF	TGTGCCAGCAGCTCAGCTATGGGACAGGGGGCCGGTGGCTACACCTTC
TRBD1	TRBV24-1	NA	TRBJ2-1	CATSDWDRGQDEQFF	TGTGCCACCAGTGATTGGGACAGGGGGCAGGATGAGCAGTTCTTC
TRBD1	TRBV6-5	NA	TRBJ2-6	CASSYSGTGGFAGANVLTF	TGTGCCAGCAGTTACTCTGGGACAGGGGGCTTCGCTGGGGCCAACGTCCTGACTTTC
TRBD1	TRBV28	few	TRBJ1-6	CASSLTGLGSPLHF	TGTGCCAGCAGTCTGACAGGGCTAGGTTCACCCCTCCACTTT
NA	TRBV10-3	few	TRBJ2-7	CAISEAVDSYEQYF	TGTGCCATCAGTGAAGCGGTGGACTCCTACGAGCAGTACTTC
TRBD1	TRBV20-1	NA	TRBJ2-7	CSARDQAGGTYEQYF	TGCAGTGCTAGAGATCAGGCAGGGGGCACCTACGAGCAGTACTTC
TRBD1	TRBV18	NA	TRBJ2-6	CASSRQGSGANVLTF	TGTGCCAGCTCACGACAGGGCTCTGGGGCCAACGTCCTGACTTTC
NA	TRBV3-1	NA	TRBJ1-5	CASSQGYQEQPQHF	TGTGCCAGCAGCCAAGGTTATCAGGAACAGCCCCAGCATTTT
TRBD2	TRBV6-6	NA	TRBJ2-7	CASVLGPGLAGVYEQYF	TGTGCCAGCGTCCTCGGCCCGGGGCTAGCGGGGGTTTACGAGCAGTACTTC
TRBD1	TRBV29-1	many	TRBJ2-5	CSALQGEETQYF	TGCAGCGCCCTACAGGGGGAAGAGACCCAGTACTTC
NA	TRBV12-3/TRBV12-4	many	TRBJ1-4	CASSLATNEKLFF	TGTGCCAGCAGTTTAGCAACTAATGAAAAACTGTTTTTT
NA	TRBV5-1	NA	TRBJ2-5	CASSLQSQLSPKTQYF	TGCGCCAGCAGCTTGCAAAGTCAGCTTTCCCCAAAGACCCAGTACTTC